This passage covers 8 T cell receptor beta chains from one sample sequenced in a study of T cells in Graves' hyperthyroidism and ophthalmopathy (dated by TCRdb to the late 2010s). Library generation was performed with multiplex PCR. For sequencing, an Illumina HiSeq 2000 was employed. Amplification of TCR beta CDR3 regions was carried out from RNA transcripts. The TCR CDR3 was subjected to a first round of RT-PCR using the HTBI primer set and the Qiagen OneStep RT-PCR kit. TCRdb redid the processing of the public reads, applying fastp at Q25 and MiXCR, and retained in-frame beta chains. Identical CDR3 protein sequences are pooled into one entry, listed with their most common genes and DNA. The sample table contains about 520,000 distinct CDR3 sequences; only one count was recorded for around 24% of them. The ten most abundant clones make up around 10% of the sample. The sequenced sample consisted of blood. The receptor set was obtained from a woman aged 25 to 45 with Graves' ophthalmopathy.

This clonotype was seen repeatedly, ten times or more. The chain is built from TRBV20-1 and TRBJ2-7; D may correspond to TRBD1 or TRBD2 (5 bases each). The germline V gene has CDR1 DFQATT and CDR2 SNEGSKA (reference sequence). Trimming left V 3 bases short and J 1 base short, with 25 bases between. This CDR3 has 18 residues. CDR3 sequence reads: CSASSQHGPGLASYEQYF. CDR3 bases: TGCAGTGCTAGTAGCCAGCACGGTCCGGGGCTAGCTTCCTACGAGCAGTACTTC.

As to this clonotype: Mismatch with germline at one junction end may stem from a read error. The chain combines TRBV6-1 with TRBJ1-2; D gene uncertain. The CDR3 consists of 13 residues. Germline CDR1 reads MNHNS; CDR2 reads SASEGT. The CDR3 is CASTESVYYGYTF. CDR3 sequence (DNA): TGTGCCAGCACTGAAAGCGTTTACTATGGCTACACCTTC.

The V and J genes are TRBV20-1 and TRBJ1-5; no clear D gene. Germline values: CDR1 DFQATT, CDR2 SNEGSKA (reference sequence). This CDR3 is 13 amino acids long. Trimming shortened V by 1 base and J by 6 bases, and 10 bases separated the two germline ends. DNA of the CDR3: TGCAGTGCTAGAGGTGAGGGTGGTCAGCCCCAGCATTTT. Translated, it gives CSARGEGGQPQHF.

This clonotype was recorded at least ten times. This chain links TRBV6-5 with TRBJ1-1, with 7 positions matching TRBD1. CDR1 is MNHEY and CDR2 is SVGAGI in the germline V gene. The CDR3 length is 16 residues. The J segment lost 3 bases and the V segment lost 2 bases, leaving 9 bases of the junction unmatched. The CDR3 sequence is CASSYTDRPTHTEAFF. In DNA form, the CDR3 reads TGTGCCAGCAGTTACACGGACAGGCCTACCCACACTGAAGCTTTCTTT.

This chain uses TRBV6-5 with TRBJ2-5, with D hard to call. CDR3 length: 12 residues. Germline CDR1 and CDR2: MNHEY and SVGAGI. V shed 4 bases and J shed 5 bases, with 8 bases lying between them. The CDR3 sequence is CASSSGWETQYF. CDR3 bases: TGTGCCAGCAGTTCAGGTTGGGAGACCCAGTACTTC.

This clonotype came up many times. The chain carries TRBV28 and TRBJ1-1; 11 bases agree with TRBD1. The germline gives CDR1 MDHEN, CDR2 SYDVKM. CDR3 length: 16 residues. V shed 6 bases and J 4 bases; nucleotides not matched to a gene: 10. CDR3 DNA sequence: TGTGCCAGCAGCTCGGACAGGGGGCTTGTTGGCACTGAAGCTTTCTTT. It is translated as CASSSDRGLVGTEAFF.

This clonotype was recorded many times. The DNA of the CDR3 is TGCAGCGTTGAAGATCGCAGCTACGAGCAGTACTTC. It yields the protein CSVEDRSYEQYF. The chain recombines TRBV29-1 with TRBJ2-7; D is ambiguous. Germline V CDR1 and CDR2: SQVTM, ANQGSEA. The ends were cut back, 0 bases at V and 3 bases at J, with 6 bases in the middle. The CDR3 runs 12 residues.

This clonotype was counted only a few times. The gene calls are TRBV6-1 and TRBJ2-7; unclear D gene. The CDR3 sequence is 11 residues long. V was shortened by 5 bases and J by 5 bases, with 7 bases between the two germline ends. Germline V CDR1 and CDR2: MNHNS, SASEGT. For the CDR3, the DNA is TGTGCCAGCAGTAGGTGGGACGAGCAGTACTTC. This codes for CASSRWDEQYF.